This TCR beta chain appears in the sequencing data of a study of cytomegalovirus exposure and HLA in healthy donors. The table came from immunoSEQ multiplex PCR; TCRdb's copy has only in-frame clones and leaves some out. The sample records 130,000 to 150,000 clones, roughly nine tenths being singletons. The junction had 13 bases not matched to a gene; V was cut back by 5 bases and J by 8 bases. Germline CDR1 PRHDT, CDR2 FYEKMQ (reference sequence). This CDR3 contains 15 residues. Separation from the approximately 690-subject first cohort characterized the approximately 130-subject validation cohort, to which the donors belonged.

V gene TRBV13 combines with J gene TRBJ1-2, with TRBD1 matching over 8 bases. This clonotype was sampled from a woman under 30 in good health and CMV-seropositive. Specimen: PBMCs. CDR3 protein: CASSDGQGTPTGYTF. CDR3 nucleotides: TGTGCCAGCAGCGACGGACAGGGCACCCCGACCGGCTACACCTTC. Variable domain in full (rest from reference TRBV13 and TRBJ1-2): AAGVIQSPRHLIKEKRETATLKCYPIPRHDTVYWYQQGPGQDPQFLISFYEKMQSDKGSIPDRFSAQQFSDYHSELNMSSLELGDSALYFCASSDGQGTPTGYTFGSGTRLTVV.